The 24 T cell receptor beta chains below come from one sample, sequenced in a study of tumor and adjacent non-tumor tissue in lung cancer. Three rounds of nested PCR, following a modified ARM-PCR protocol, produced the TCRbeta library. TCRdb ran MiXCR on the multiplex PCR reads and lists one entry per CDR3 protein. The sample shows approximately 120,000 distinct CDR3 sequences, 60% to 70% of them seen only once. The template was RNA from unsorted bulk tissue. The normal lung tissue was taken more than 3 cm from the tumor edge. Sequencing was done on a sample of distant non-tumor lung tissue. The receptors come from a man between 60 and 75 years old with non-small cell lung cancer.

As to this clonotype: A single base separates this from a much larger clone, so it may be a read error. V is TRBV6-5 and J is TRBJ1-4; possibly TRBD1 for D (6 bases). Germline V gene sequence: CDR1 MNHEY, CDR2 SVGAGI. Trimming pared 7 bases from V and 4 bases from J, leaving 13 bases between. This CDR3 has 14 residues. DNA of the CDR3: TGTGCCAGCACCGGGACATGGGATAATGAAAAACTGTTTTTT. Its translation: CASTGTWDNEKLFF.

This clonotype was counted many times. The rearrangement links TRBV10-3 to TRBJ2-1; 9 bases fit TRBD2. Germline lookup yields CDR1 ENHRY and CDR2 SYGVKD. The CDR3 spans 14 residues. The junction had 3 bases not matched to a gene; V was cut back by 3 bases and J by 6 bases. The CDR3 is CAISDKREANEQFF. As DNA, the CDR3 is TGTGCCATCAGTGACAAGCGGGAGGCCAATGAGCAGTTCTTC.

To note about this clonotype: This may be a read error, as it is one base from a much larger clone. This sequence joins TRBV20-1 and TRBJ2-1; 8 bases align to TRBD2. The CDR3 length is 12 residues. Germline V lookup: CDR1 DFQATT, CDR2 SNEGSKA (reference sequence). Trimming removed 3 bases from V and 12 bases from J; junction bases left unmatched: 7. CDR3 DNA sequence: TGCAGTGCTAGTTCGACTAGCGATTTGCAGTTCTTC. Protein product: CSASSTSDLQFF.

This clonotype was seen only a few times. This could be a read error, since a much larger clone is one nucleotide away. The rearrangement uses TRBV6-2 or TRBV6-3 and TRBJ2-2; D might be TRBD1 or TRBD2, each matching 5 bases. CDR1 is MNHEY, CDR2 SVGEGT, per germline. This CDR3 is built from 15 residues. CDR3 loop: CASSYVSLNTGDLFF. The CDR3 DNA reads as TGTGCCAGCAGTTATGTGTCCCTGAACACCGGGGACCTGTTTTTT.

Remarks on this clonotype: This clone may be a read error of a much larger clone one base away. V gene TRBV5-6 combines with J gene TRBJ2-3; 8 nucleotides align to TRBD1. In germline, CDR1 is SGHDT, CDR2 YYEEEE. The length of the CDR3 is 15 residues. The V segment lost 4 bases and the J segment 0 bases; nucleotides outside the gene matches: 4. The CDR3, as DNA: TGTGCCAGCAGCGTGGGACAGGCTAGCACAGATACGCAGTATTTT. Translated: CASSVGQASTDTQYF.

The chain's CDR3 is CATSRRDEAYEQYF. The CDR3 region has the DNA TGTGCCACCAGCAGAAGAGACGAGGCCTACGAGCAGTACTTC. V is TRBV15 and J is TRBJ2-7, with D hard to call. The CDR3 length is 14 residues. Trimming took 2 bases from V and 2 from J, leaving 10 bases between them. The germline V gene encodes CDR1 LNHNV and CDR2 YYDKDF (reference sequence).

In the case of this clonotype: The conserved closing phenylalanine or tryptophan is absent in this CDR3, likely reflecting a read error. The V gene is TRBV13, the J gene TRBJ2-7, with D unclear. This CDR3 contains 15 residues. CDR1 and CDR2 from the germline V gene are PRHDT and FYEKMQ (reference sequence). CDR3 DNA sequence: TGTGCCAGCAGCTTACGCGGTCCCAACTCCTACGGGCAGTACTTG. Protein: CASSLRGPNSYGQYL.

This clonotype was seen a few times. A much larger clone is a single base away; this may be a read error. The chain couples TRBV12-3 or TRBV12-4 to TRBJ2-2, with a tentative D call TRBD2 (6 bases). The V end was cut by 7 bases, the J end by 0 bases, with 15 bases between. This CDR3 has 16 residues. CDR3 loop: CASNFRLEANTGELFF. The CDR3 DNA sequence: TGTGCCAGCAATTTTAGACTAGAAGCGAACACCGGGGAGCTGTTTTTT.

Regarding this clonotype: The germline gene is not matched at one end of the junction; a read error may be the cause. This chain joins TRBV4-1 and TRBJ2-7; D unclear. Germline CDR1 and CDR2: MGHRA and YSYEKL. The CDR3 is 14 amino acids. Written as DNA, the CDR3 is TGCGCCAGCAGCCAAGCTAGGGCCCAATGTGAGCAGTGCTTC. This gives the protein CASSQARAQCEQCF.

With respect to this clonotype: This may be a read error: a much more frequent sequence differs by one nucleotide. The chain has TRBV7-9 and TRBJ2-3; 12 bases line up with TRBD2. Germline V gene data show CDR1 as SEHNR and CDR2 as FQNEAQ (reference sequence). Trimming at V came to 3 bases and at J to 3 bases, leaving 4 bases not matched to a gene. The CDR3 is 16 residues long. The CDR3, as DNA: TGTGCCAGCAGCTTCGGACTAGCGGGGTGGACAGATACGCAGTATTTT. This encodes CASSFGLAGWTDTQYF.

This clonotype was counted once. The genes are TRBV11-3 and TRBJ1-2; no definite D call. Looked up from germline, CDR1 is SGHNT and CDR2 is YENEEA. The V and J ends lost 8 bases and 6 bases respectively, with 16 bases between them. The CDR3 runs 13 residues. CDR3 bases: TGTGCCAGCGGTTTAGCCAGGCTGGATGGCTACACCTTC. Protein: CASGLARLDGYTF. The whole variable domain, filled in from reference TRBV11-3 and TRBJ1-2, reads EAGVVQSPRYKIIEKKQPVAFWCNPISGHNTLYWYLQNLGQGPELLIRYENEEAVDDSQLPKDRFSAERLKGVDSTLKIQPAELGDSAVYLCASGLARLDGYTFGSGTRLTVV.

This clonotype turned up a few times. The chain uses TRBV24-1 and TRBJ2-1; 7 bases are shared with TRBD1. After removal of 3 bases from V and 4 bases from J, the junction contained 2 bases not matched to a gene. This CDR3 comprises 14 residues. CDR1 is KGHDR, CDR2 SFDVKD, per germline. The chain's CDR3 is CATSDVGQYNEQFF. In DNA, the CDR3 is TGTGCCACCAGTGATGTGGGACAGTACAATGAGCAGTTCTTC.

A remark on this clonotype: An end of the junction differs from the germline gene, which may be a read error. This chain uses TRBV5-5 with TRBJ2-5, with D possibly TRBD2 on 5 matching bases. Germline V gene sequence: CDR1 SGHKS, CDR2 YYEKEE (reference sequence). There are 13 residues in the CDR3. CDR3 bases: TGTGTCAGCAGCTTTGAGGGTCGAGGTCCCCAGTACTTT. Residues: CVSSFEGRGPQYF.

The V gene is TRBV11-3, the J gene TRBJ2-1, with 7 positions matching TRBD2. This CDR3 has 16 residues. V dropped 4 bases and J dropped 6; count of bases not matched to a gene: 12. CDR1 and CDR2 from the germline V gene are SGHNT and YENEEA. The CDR3 coding sequence is TGTGCCAGCAGCTCATACTCGGAAGCGGGGACCAATGAGCAGTTCTTC. Its translation is CASSSYSEAGTNEQFF.

Concerning this clonotype itself: Without the conserved terminal phenylalanine or tryptophan, this CDR3 likely stems from a read error. Because the CDR3's place on the DNA is in doubt, the DNA is left out and the CDR3 is given as listed by TCRdb. The chain couples TRBV12-3 or TRBV12-4 to TRBJ2-3. The CDR3 spans 12 amino acids, including both terminal residues. CDR3 sequence reads: CASRVATDTQYL.

In its sample, this clonotype was seen many times. CDR3 in DNA: TGTGCCAGCAGTCTAGGGGGGACTAGACGCGAGCAGTTCTTC. It is translated as CASSLGGTRREQFF. The rearrangement uses TRBV12-3 or TRBV12-4 and TRBJ2-1; the match to TRBD2 covers 8 bases. The CDR3 is 14 residues long. The V segment lost 5 bases and the J segment 10 bases; nucleotides outside the gene matches: 10.

This clonotype was counted between two and nine times. A clone one base away is much larger, so this may be a read error. The chain employs TRBV28 and TRBJ1-5, with 7 bases fitting TRBD1. V lost 4 bases to trimming and J lost 3 bases; unmatched junction nucleotides: 6. Germline-derived CDR1 and CDR2 are MDHEN and SYDVKM. The CDR3 length is 15 residues. The DNA of the CDR3 is TGTGCCAGCAGTTATACAGGGGTTGACAATCAGCCCCAGCATTTT. Protein product: CASSYTGVDNQPQHF.

The sample holds a few counts of this clonotype. A much more abundant neighbour one base away suggests this may be a read error. This chain uses TRBV9 with TRBJ2-1; D is perhaps TRBD2 (6 bases). Germline V gives CDR1 SGDLS, CDR2 YYNGEE. The germline V and J ends were trimmed by 0 bases and 9 bases, with 13 bases remaining between them. The CDR3 contains 14 residues. The chain's CDR3 is CASSVESRRGEQFF. In nucleotides, the CDR3 is TGTGCCAGCAGCGTAGAGTCGAGGCGGGGTGAGCAGTTCTTC.

On this clonotype itself: Since a much larger clone is just one base distant, this may be a read error. The genes are TRBV12-5 and TRBJ1-5, with D maybe TRBD1 (6 bases). The CDR3 loop spans 13 amino acids. V lost 3 bases to trimming and J lost 11 bases, with 14 bases between them. The germline gives CDR1 LGHNT, CDR2 FRNRAP. The CDR3 here is CASGFGTKQSQHF. DNA of the CDR3: TGTGCTAGTGGTTTCGGGACAAAACAGTCCCAGCATTTT.

This clonotype has a handful of counts. A much larger clone differs from this one at a single base, so this may be a read error. Because the CDR3 is missing its conserved closing phenylalanine or tryptophan, this is likely a read error. The rearrangement uses TRBV20-1 and TRBJ1-6; D gene ambiguous. This CDR3 has 14 residues. The V and J ends lost 4 bases and 3 bases respectively, with 10 bases between them. CDR1 is DFQATT and CDR2 is SNEGSKA in the germline V gene (reference sequence). CDR3: CSAKSAGYNSPLHL. CDR3 bases: TGCAGTGCTAAATCGGCCGGCTATAATTCACCCCTCCACCTT.

Comments on this clonotype: At one of its ends the junction is not consistent with the germline gene, which may arise from a read error. The V and J genes are TRBV20-1 and TRBJ2-2; possibly TRBD2 for D (5 bases). Germline CDR1 and CDR2: DFQATT and SNEGSKA (reference sequence). The CDR3 is 16 residues long. In DNA, the CDR3 is TGCGGTGCTAGAGATCGTGACGGGGTGAACACCGGGGAGCTGTTTTTT. It translates to CGARDRDGVNTGELFF.

This clonotype has a single count. The junction departs from the called germline gene at one end, perhaps through a read error. This chain uses TRBV20-1 with TRBJ2-7, with a weak D call TRBD1 (6 bases). Germline CDR1 is DFQATT and CDR2 is SNEGSKA (reference sequence). The CDR3 covers 11 residues. CDR3 in DNA: TGCAATGCTAGTTTTAGGGACAAGCAGTACTTC. This encodes CNASFRDKQYF.

On this clonotype itself: A much larger clone is a single base away; this may be a read error. This chain joins TRBV28 and TRBJ2-7; TRBD2 matches 13 bases. In germline, CDR1 is MDHEN, CDR2 SYDVKM. This CDR3 has 17 residues. V was clipped by 7 bases and J by 2 bases; unmatched bases: 11. This chain's CDR3 is CASNSGTSGIRTYEQYF. The CDR3 bases are TGTGCCAGCAATTCCGGGACTAGCGGGATTCGCACCTACGAGCAGTACTTC.

As concerns this clonotype: This CDR3 is missing its conserved last phenylalanine or tryptophan, likely due to a read error. The DNA is omitted, as the CDR3 cannot be located on it reliably, and the CDR3 follows TCRdb's listing. The CDR3 sequence is CASSASVGVGGYTS. J is TRBJ1-2 and V is TRBV11-2; the table's D call of TRBD1 was not tested on the DNA. In germline, CDR1 is SGHAT, CDR2 FQNNGV. Ends included, the CDR3 has 14 residues.